The clone carrying this T cell receptor beta chain showed up just once. What it recognizes is unknown. The culture ran for less than 12 days, and then CD4+ T cells were isolated. The data were obtained in a study of vaccination effects on CD4 cells after COVID-19. On the study more broadly: Expansion of antigen-specific CD4+ T cells with viral peptide pools was carried out by the ViraFEST assay before sequencing.

This table comes from immunoSEQ multiplex PCR, and its TCRdb copy is limited to in-frame clones, with some not included. The sample records roughly 60,000 clones, under 80% being singletons. Trimming stripped 4 bases from V and 5 bases from J, with 14 bases between. This CDR3 has 14 residues. CDR1 is SEHNR and CDR2 is FQNEAQ in the germline V gene (reference sequence). This receptor was identified in a human donor who had a prior SARS-CoV-2 infection. V usage is TRBV7-9 and J usage is TRBJ2-5; tentative D call: TRBD2 (6 bases). Sample: CD4+ T cells from PBMCs cultured without peptide, taken before COVID-19 vaccination. The CDR3 protein is CASSWNGGEETQYF. The CDR3 nucleotides are TGTGCCAGCAGCTGGAACGGGGGTGAGGAGACCCAGTACTTC.